This entry lists 5 T cell receptor beta chains sequenced from one sample in a study of radiotherapy plus CTLA-4 blockade in lung cancer. The repertoire was sequenced with immunoSEQ multiplex PCR; TCRdb's copy has only in-frame clones and lacks some. The table lists some 110,000 clones, 85% to 90% of them singletons. This sample comprised peripheral blood, obtained from a patient treated with radiotherapy plus ipilimumab. The receptors originated from a human donor with non-small cell lung cancer that progressed on radiotherapy plus ipilimumab. Some clones in this sample may be carry-over from other donors' samples.

V gene TRBV7-9 combines with J gene TRBJ1-3, with D perhaps matching TRBD1 (6 bases). Germline V gene data show CDR1 as SEHNR and CDR2 as FQNEAQ (reference sequence). The V end was cut by 5 bases, the J end by 8 bases, with 16 bases between. The CDR3 runs to 14 residues. In DNA form, the CDR3 reads TGTGCCAGCAGCCAGTTCCAGGGGAGAGACACCATATATTTT. Its translation is CASSQFQGRDTIYF.

The V gene is TRBV4-2, the J gene TRBJ1-2; D remains ambiguous. The CDR3 covers 15 residues. The ends were cut back, 3 bases at V and 4 bases at J, with 15 bases in the middle. CDR1 is LGHNA, CDR2 YNFKEQ, per germline. CDR3 sequence (DNA): TGTGCCAGCAGCCAGTTTCCACACAGTCCCTATGGCTACACCTTC. It specifies CASSQFPHSPYGYTF.

The chain links TRBV10-3 to TRBJ2-3; 14 bases match TRBD2. CDR1 and CDR2 (germline): ENHRY, SYGVKD. The CDR3 has 14 amino acids. V gave up 7 bases and J gave up 6 bases; unmatched junction bases: 3. The CDR3 spells CAIKTSGGEDTQYF. In DNA, the CDR3 is TGTGCCATCAAGACTAGCGGGGGGGAGGATACGCAGTATTTT.

This chain uses TRBV19 with TRBJ2-7; 10 bases line up with TRBD1. V was clipped by 3 bases and J by 4 bases; unmatched bases: 6. Germline-derived CDR1 and CDR2 are LNHDA and SQIVND (reference sequence). The CDR3 runs 15 residues. This CDR3 reads CASSIRTGGVYEQYF. CDR3 nucleotide sequence: TGTGCCAGTAGTATCCGGACAGGGGGGGTATACGAGCAGTACTTC.

The rearrangement links TRBV7-6 to TRBJ1-1; maybe TRBD1 (5 bases). V gave up 5 bases and J gave up 3 bases, with 22 bases separating them. Germline loops: CDR1 SGHVS, CDR2 FNYEAQ. CDR3 size: 17 residues. The CDR3 region has the DNA TGTGCCAGCAGCCGTGGGACGGGACCCTTTCCGTACACTGAAGCTTTCTTT. Protein: CASSRGTGPFPYTEAFF.